The clone carrying this TCR beta chain was counted a few times. These data originate in a study of T-cell reconstitution after alpha-beta-depleted transplantation in children. With V trimmed by 4 bases and J by 0 bases, 12 bases remained unmatched. CDR3 length equals 18 residues. Per the germline V gene, CDR1 is SGHAT and CDR2 is FQNNGV. The TCRbeta library incorporated unique molecular identifiers. TCRdb re-called the PCR reads with MiXCR, one entry per CDR3 protein. The sample lists 200,000 to 250,000 distinct CDR3 sequences, around 9.5% occurring once. The gene calls are TRBV11-2 and TRBJ2-4; TRBD1 matches 7 bases. The sequencing used PBMCs from the stem cell graft donor, collected from the stem cell graft. This receptor was obtained from a human donor who donated a stem cell graft to a child with acute lymphoblastic leukemia. CDR3 nucleotide sequence: TGTGCCAGCAGCTCACGGACAGGCCCCCTGCTAGCCAAAAACATTCAGTACTTC. Its translation: CASSSRTGPLLAKNIQYF.